This paragraph covers one T cell receptor (beta chain) sequence. Its matching antigen is unknown. The data are from a study of T cell responses to AZD1222 COVID-19 vaccine. Produced via immunoSEQ multiplex PCR; TCRdb's table is partial and in-frame only. The profile shows about 120,000 clones, approximately 90% of them singletons. Trimming removed 6 bases at V and 4 bases at J, with 22 bases between. CDR3 length equals 17 residues. CDR1 is LGHDT, CDR2 YNNKEL, per germline (reference sequence). Whole-study findings and limits: Most donors were white British and more were female, and clonal diversity was possibly underestimated. Baseline antibody screening turned up just six or seven seropositive AZD1222 recipients.

This material consisted of peripheral blood, taken 28 days after the second AZD1222 dose. This clonotype originated in an adult who received the AZD1222 COVID-19 vaccine. The chain employs TRBV3-1 (or the pseudogene TRBV3-2) and TRBJ2-1; TRBD2 might be the D (5 bases). The DNA for the CDR3 is TGTGCCAGCAGTAACCAATCCCTGGGGAGCGGTTACAATGAGCAGTTCTTC. This sequence encodes CASSNQSLGSGYNEQFF.